These T cell receptor beta chains were read from a single sample in a study of blood T cell repertoires in COVID-19. Assay: immunoSEQ multiplex PCR; the TCRdb copy retains only in-frame clones and omits some. The data show under 500,000 clones, with around 89% seen just once and roughly 4% held by the top ten. Sequenced input: peripheral blood. The receptors were sampled from a young woman with acute or convalescent COVID-19. Each CDR3 is given with its conserved first and last residue. The D gene is left open where the match is weak. Clone size appears in some rows only: once, few, many, or a class for an expanded clone.

d_call j_call clone_size v_call cdr3_aa cdr3_nt
. TRBJ1-3 many TRBV9 CASSPRGNTIYF TGTGCCAGCAGCCCTCGGGGGAACACCATATATTTT
TRBD2 TRBJ2-4 . TRBV6-5 CASSYRLAGENIQYF TGTGCCAGCAGTTACCGACTAGCGGGGGAAAACATTCAGTACTTC
. TRBJ2-1 . TRBV21-1 CASSDRYDRDEQFF TGTGCCAGCAGCGACCGCTACGACAGGGATGAGCAGTTCTTC
. TRBJ1-1 . TRBV19 CASSIKDSAQAFF TGTGCCAGTAGTATAAAGGACAGTGCTCAAGCTTTCTTT
TRBD1 TRBJ1-1 . TRBV11-2 CASSLSGTGEAFF TGTGCCAGCAGCCTATCAGGGACAGGAGAAGCTTTCTTT
. TRBJ1-2 . TRBV15 CATSRDTGGYGYTF TGTGCCACCAGCAGAGATACCGGAGGCTATGGCTACACCTTC
. TRBJ1-1 . TRBV29-1 CSVEDSRRRTEAFF TGCAGCGTTGAAGATTCCAGGAGGCGCACTGAAGCTTTCTTT
. TRBJ1-5 few TRBV6-2/TRBV6-3 CASSKGVYQPQHF TGTGCCAGCAGTAAGGGGGTTTATCAGCCCCAGCATTTT
. TRBJ2-3 . TRBV6-1 CASSEGRGTDTQYF TGTGCCAGCAGTGAAGGGAGAGGGACAGATACGCAGTATTTT
. TRBJ2-7 . TRBV5-5 CASSLVLVGGEQYF TGTGCCAGCAGCTTGGTCCTGGTGGGGGGCGAGCAGTACTTC
TRBD1 TRBJ2-7 . TRBV5-1 CASSLAFGTGAELYEQYF TGCGCCAGCAGCTTGGCCTTCGGGACAGGGGCCGAACTCTACGAGCAGTACTTC
. TRBJ1-3 . TRBV10-3 CAISESSLGNTIYF TGTGCCATCAGTGAGTCTTCGTTAGGAAACACCATATATTTT
TRBD1 TRBJ1-2 . TRBV6-1 CASSEFRGLGYTF TGTGCCAGCAGTGAATTCAGGGGGCTTGGCTACACCTTC
TRBD1 TRBJ2-7 . TRBV20-1 CSAIETGIGEQYF TGCAGTGCTATTGAGACAGGGATCGGCGAGCAGTACTTC